Listed below are T cell receptor beta chains from one sample, sequenced in a study of ipilimumab plus nivolumab after autologous stem cell transplantation. Method: immunoSEQ multiplex PCR; TCRdb's copy keeps in-frame clones and lacks some. The top ten clones hold approximately 10% of a sample with about 12,000 clones, more than 60% of them seen once. The sample here was PBMCs, taken in a trial of ipilimumab plus nivolumab as post-transplant consolidation. These receptors were obtained from a male donor with multiple myeloma. The CDR3 runs from the conserved cysteine through the conserved F or W. A D gene is named only where the DNA matches it firmly. The size field is filled for only some rows; it gives once, few, many or a size class.

d_gene | j_gene | len | v_gene | abundance | CDR3aa | CDR3nt
NA | TRBJ2-2 | 12 | TRBV18 | NA | CASSPRTGELFF | TGTGCCAGCTCACCAAGAACCGGGGAGCTGTTTTTT
NA | TRBJ2-7 | 15 | TRBV6-5 | NA | CASRRDFQALREQYF | TGTGCCAGCAGGAGGGACTTCCAAGCCCTACGGGAGCAGTACTTC
NA | TRBJ1-2 | 12 | TRBV6-5 | once | CATWGPNYGYTF | TGTGCCACCTGGGGACCTAACTATGGCTACACCTTC
TRBD1 | TRBJ1-1 | 14 | TRBV6-6 | NA | CASSYGTGRTEAFF | TGTGCCAGCAGTTACGGGACAGGGCGCACTGAAGCTTTCTTT
NA | TRBJ1-2 | 14 | TRBV28 | once | CAISVQYGGYGYTF | TGTGCCATCAGTGTCCAATACGGCGGCTATGGCTACACCTTC
NA | TRBJ1-1 | 15 | TRBV7-9 | NA | CASSLLMGKNTEAFF | TGTGCCAGCAGCCTCTTGATGGGGAAGAACACTGAAGCTTTCTTT
TRBD1 | TRBJ1-5 | 16 | TRBV5-8 | NA | CASNFKGQGASQPQHF | TGTGCCAGCAACTTCAAGGGACAGGGGGCTTCTCAGCCCCAGCATTTT
TRBD1 | TRBJ2-7 | 13 | TRBV6-5 | NA | CASRGTARYEQYF | TGTGCCAGCAGGGGGACAGCTCGCTACGAGCAGTACTTC
NA | TRBJ1-5 | 15 | TRBV19 | NA | CASSGSGGAGQPQHF | TGTGCCAGTAGCGGGAGCGGGGGCGCAGGTCAGCCCCAGCATTTT
NA | TRBJ2-6 | 18 | TRBV25-1 | NA | CASSESAGRGTGANVLTF | TGTGCCAGCAGTGAATCAGCCGGTAGAGGGACTGGGGCCAACGTCCTGACTTTC
NA | TRBJ1-4 | 15 | TRBV19 | few | CASVDRSTTNEKLFF | TGTGCCAGTGTAGACAGATCTACAACTAATGAAAAACTGTTTTTT
NA | TRBJ2-7 | 10 | TRBV5-4 | NA | CASSGEAQYF | TGTGCCAGCAGTGGGGAAGCGCAGTACTTC
TRBD1 | TRBJ1-1 | 13 | TRBV5-4 | NA | CASRATGAAEAFF | TGTGCCAGCAGGGCGACAGGGGCGGCAGAAGCTTTCTTT
NA | TRBJ2-5 | 15 | TRBV2 | NA | CASRGLDRRGETQYF | TGTGCCAGCAGGGGCCTAGACCGGAGGGGGGAGACCCAGTACTTC
TRBD1 | TRBJ2-1 | 16 | TRBV7-9 | NA | CASSGPGTGGANEQFF | TGTGCCAGCAGCGGGCCCGGGACAGGGGGCGCGAATGAGCAGTTCTTC
NA | TRBJ2-2 | 14 | TRBV11-2 | few | CASSSGSDTGELFF | TGTGCCAGCAGCTCAGGTTCAGACACCGGGGAGCTGTTTTTT
NA | TRBJ2-6 | 19 | TRBV4-1 | NA | CASSQERVGANSGANVLTF | TGCGCCAGCAGCCAAGAAAGGGTTGGGGCTAATTCTGGGGCCAACGTCCTGACTTTC
NA | TRBJ2-7 | 14 | TRBV11-2 | NA | CASSWGRDSYEQYF | TGTGCCAGCAGCTGGGGACGGGACTCCTACGAGCAGTACTTC
NA | TRBJ2-7 | 12 | TRBV30 | few | CAWKSGGVEQYF | TGTGCCTGGAAGTCAGGAGGGGTCGAGCAGTACTTC
TRBD1 | TRBJ1-2 | 13 | TRBV18 | NA | CASSLRTGDGYTF | TGTGCCAGCTCACTTCGGACAGGGGATGGCTACACCTTC